A selection of T cell receptor beta chains follows, all from one sample in a study of T cell repertoires in cytomegalovirus infection. TCRdb re-derived calls from the reads in MiXCR, one entry per CDR3 protein. Seen here are 80,000 or so distinct CDR3 sequences, 20% to 30% observed once, and the top ten hold roughly 50%. These TCRs' antigens remain unknown. This specimen was CD8+ T cells from cultured PBMCs, taken from culture after CMV antigen stimulation. The receptors stem from a human donor in good health (CMV status not recorded). Some clones in this sample may be carry-over from other donors' samples. The CDR3 runs from the conserved cysteine through the conserved F or W. Clone sizes are given selectively: once, few, many, or a class where the clone is expanded.

abundance,j_gene,len,v_gene,CDR3aa
many,TRBJ1-5,15,TRBV7-2,CASSLGWSSNQPQHF
-,TRBJ2-1,18,TRBV7-8,CASSSRAGGGVSYNEEFF
few,TRBJ2-1,13,TRBV5-4,CASSPGTENEQFF
few,TRBJ2-5,15,TRBV6-1,CASSPTRGIGETQYF
few,TRBJ2-3,18,TRBV6-5,CASSYAPPGSRYTDTQYF
-,TRBJ2-7,12,TRBV10-3,CAAGQSGYEQYF
-,TRBJ1-1,15,TRBV9,CASSVLQGGNTEAFF
-,TRBJ1-1,13,TRBV2,CASSPERNTEAFF
-,TRBJ1-3,15,TRBV6-6,CASSYTGEHGNTIYF
many,TRBJ1-2,15,TRBV4-3,CASSRDRAGDYGYTF
few,TRBJ1-1,15,TRBV24-1,CATQDRGAFHTEAFF
-,TRBJ1-1,14,TRBV6-6,CASSRDFMNTEAFF
-,TRBJ2-5,16,TRBV24-1,CATRVQDGISQETQYF
many,TRBJ1-1,13,TRBV7-6,CASSLAHSTEAFF
many,TRBJ2-5,14,TRBV7-9,CASSLGGSQETQYF
few,TRBJ2-3,18,TRBV6-5,CASSYSSSGWASTDTQYF
few,TRBJ2-1,16,TRBV7-9,CASSLAGVQDYNEQFF
-,TRBJ1-1,17,TRBV27,CASTSFPGMVGRTEAFF
many,TRBJ2-1,15,TRBV7-6,CASSLASTGYNEQFF
few,TRBJ2-5,12,TRBV7-9,CAGKGSQETQYF
many,TRBJ2-2,15,TRBV7-9,CASNQALGSTGELFF
few,TRBJ2-2,15,TRBV19,CASSTAGHPTGELFF
-,TRBJ1-1,15,TRBV6-5,CASSPRGDRGTEAFF
many,TRBJ1-1,16,TRBV7-2,CASSPPIEKMNTEAFF
many,TRBJ1-5,16,TRBV15,CATSRPDRGRNQPQHF
-,TRBJ1-5,14,TRBV27,CASSLGQTNQPQHF
many,TRBJ2-5,17,TRBV14,CASSQGLASGVQETQYF
-,TRBJ2-7,19,TRBV6-1,CASSEGHRGRVIGAYEQYF
-,TRBJ1-2,13,TRBV6-6,CASSYGPNYGYTF
many,TRBJ1-2,15,TRBV6-2/TRBV6-3,CASSDTGDRAEGYTF
few,TRBJ2-7,15,TRBV4-3,CASSQADSGGYEQYF